The rows below give T cell receptor beta chains drawn from one sample of a study of tumor and adjacent non-tumor tissue in lung cancer. Each CDR3 protein is one row after TCRdb ran MiXCR on the multiplex PCR reads. The top ten clones hold 20% to 25% of a sample with 200,000 to 250,000 distinct CDR3 sequences, about 76% of them seen once. The specimen was lung tumor tissue. The receptors shown here come from a man between 60 and 70 years old with non-small cell lung cancer. The CDR3 runs from the conserved cysteine through the conserved F or W. Fields, in order: V gene, clone size, D gene, J gene, CDR3 DNA, CDR3 protein. D genes are given only for firm matches. A clone size is listed for some rows: how often the clone was seen (once, few, many), or a class if it is expanded.

V gene: TRBV20-1; clone size: once; D gene: TRBD1; J gene: TRBJ2-7; CDR3 DNA: TGCAGCGCCTCCGGACAGGGAAGGCCGCGGGAGCAGTACTTC; CDR3 protein: CSASGQGRPREQYF
V gene: TRBV6-1; clone size: -; D gene: -; J gene: TRBJ2-3; CDR3 DNA: TGTGCCAGCAGTGAACGGGGTAGCGCAGATACGCAGTTTTTT; CDR3 protein: CASSERGSADTQFF
V gene: TRBV6-5; clone size: -; D gene: -; J gene: TRBJ2-7; CDR3 DNA: TGTGCCAGCAGTTACTCGAAGGCGAAGGGCTACGAGCAGTACTTC; CDR3 protein: CASSYSKAKGYEQYF
V gene: TRBV11-3; clone size: many; D gene: TRBD1; J gene: TRBJ2-5; CDR3 DNA: TGTGCCAGCAGCTTAGGGACAGGGAAGATGGAGACCCAGTACTTC; CDR3 protein: CASSLGTGKMETQYF
V gene: TRBV20-1; clone size: many; D gene: -; J gene: TRBJ2-7; CDR3 DNA: TGCAGTGCTCATGTGAGCGGAATCTCCTACGAGCAGTACTTC; CDR3 protein: CSAHVSGISYEQYF
V gene: TRBV4-3; clone size: -; D gene: -; J gene: TRBJ1-5; CDR3 DNA: TGCGCCAGCTGCCAAGTCGTAGGTCTGCCCCAGCATTTT; CDR3 protein: CASCQVVGLPQHF
V gene: TRBV6-5; clone size: -; D gene: TRBD1; J gene: TRBJ2-7; CDR3 DNA: TGTGCCAGCAAAAGGACAGGGGGTAGCGAGCAGTACTTC; CDR3 protein: CASKRTGGSEQYF
V gene: TRBV12-3/TRBV12-4; clone size: -; D gene: TRBD2; J gene: TRBJ2-6; CDR3 DNA: TGTACCAGCAGTTTAGAGACTAGCGGGGGGGCCTCTGGGGCCAACGTCCTGACTTTC; CDR3 protein: CTSSLETSGGASGANVLTF
V gene: TRBV28; clone size: many; D gene: TRBD1; J gene: TRBJ1-5; CDR3 DNA: TGTGCCAGCACCACTAGGGGGACAGGCAATCAGCCCCAGCATTTT; CDR3 protein: CASTTRGTGNQPQHF
V gene: TRBV6-2/TRBV6-3; clone size: -; D gene: TRBD2; J gene: TRBJ2-7; CDR3 DNA: TGTGCCAGGAGTACCCCACTAGCGTCATACGAGCAGTACTTC; CDR3 protein: CARSTPLASYEQYF
V gene: TRBV6-4; clone size: -; D gene: TRBD2; J gene: TRBJ2-3; CDR3 DNA: TGTGCCAGCAGTCCCGAGGGAGGGCTTGGGACAGATACGCAGTATTTT; CDR3 protein: CASSPEGGLGTDTQYF
V gene: TRBV7-3; clone size: -; D gene: TRBD2; J gene: TRBJ2-2; CDR3 DNA: TGTGCCAGCAGCCCGGGACTAGAGGGAGTTGCCGGGGAGCTGTTTTTT; CDR3 protein: CASSPGLEGVAGELFF
V gene: TRBV4-1; clone size: -; D gene: -; J gene: TRBJ1-6; CDR3 DNA: TGCGCCAGCAGGAGGGCGACGGAGAGGGAAAATTCACCCCTCCACTTT; CDR3 protein: CASRRATERENSPLHF
V gene: TRBV29-1; clone size: -; D gene: -; J gene: TRBJ1-2; CDR3 DNA: TGCAGCTCAAAATCCTGGACAGAGTATGGCTACACCTTC; CDR3 protein: CSSKSWTEYGYTF
V gene: TRBV5-1; clone size: -; D gene: TRBD2; J gene: TRBJ2-5; CDR3 DNA: TGCGCCAGCAGAAAGAGGCTAGCGGGAGGACAAGGCGAGACCCAGTACTTC; CDR3 protein: CASRKRLAGGQGETQYF
V gene: TRBV29-1; clone size: many; D gene: -; J gene: TRBJ2-2; CDR3 DNA: TGCAGCGGCCCAGTCAGGGAGACCCTAACCGGGGAGCTGTTTTTT; CDR3 protein: CSGPVRETLTGELFF
V gene: TRBV9; clone size: -; D gene: -; J gene: TRBJ1-1; CDR3 DNA: TGCGCCAACAGCGTTGGGAGAGGACAGCCCAACACTGAAGCTTTCTTT; CDR3 protein: CANSVGRGQPNTEAFF
V gene: TRBV10-3; clone size: -; D gene: TRBD2; J gene: TRBJ2-5; CDR3 DNA: TGTGCCATCGGGAGGGAACAGCAAGAGACCCAGTACTTC; CDR3 protein: CAIGREQQETQYF
V gene: TRBV11-3; clone size: once; D gene: TRBD1; J gene: TRBJ2-7; CDR3 DNA: TGTGCCAGCAGCTTAGGACAGGGCTATGAGCAGCACTTC; CDR3 protein: CASSLGQGYEQHF
V gene: TRBV11-2; clone size: -; D gene: -; J gene: TRBJ2-1; CDR3 DNA: TGTGCCAGCAGATTAGGGACCTACAAGGAGCAGTTCTTC; CDR3 protein: CASRLGTYKEQFF
V gene: TRBV6-5; clone size: -; D gene: -; J gene: TRBJ2-7; CDR3 DNA: TGTGCCAGCGGCAATGGGGGAGTCATTCACTACGAACAGTACTTC; CDR3 protein: CASGNGGVIHYEQYF
V gene: TRBV6-5; clone size: -; D gene: -; J gene: TRBJ1-5; CDR3 DNA: TGTGCCAGCAGTTCATTTGTGAATAGCAATCGGCCCCAGCATTTT; CDR3 protein: CASSSFVNSNRPQHF
V gene: TRBV6-1; clone size: -; D gene: -; J gene: TRBJ1-5; CDR3 DNA: TGTGCCAGCGGACCCGGCGGGGGGTATAGCAATCAGCCCCAACATTTT; CDR3 protein: CASGPGGGYSNQPQHF
V gene: TRBV20-1; clone size: few; D gene: -; J gene: TRBJ1-2; CDR3 DNA: TGCAGTGCTAACCGGGACACCATAAACTATGGCTACACCTTC; CDR3 protein: CSANRDTINYGYTF
V gene: TRBV4-3; clone size: -; D gene: TRBD2; J gene: TRBJ2-4; CDR3 DNA: TGCGCCAGCAGCCAAGATGGACTAGCGGATTCAACCAAAAACATCCAGTACTTC; CDR3 protein: CASSQDGLADSTKNIQYF
V gene: TRBV12-3/TRBV12-4; clone size: -; D gene: -; J gene: TRBJ2-7; CDR3 DNA: TGTGCCAGCAGTCCCGACTTGGTTTACGAGCAGTACTTC; CDR3 protein: CASSPDLVYEQYF
V gene: TRBV10-2; clone size: once; D gene: -; J gene: TRBJ2-7; CDR3 DNA: TGCGCCAGCAGTGGGGTTATCGGGATTACCTACGTGCAGTACTTC; CDR3 protein: CASSGVIGITYVQYF
V gene: TRBV28; clone size: -; D gene: TRBD1; J gene: TRBJ1-2; CDR3 DNA: TGTGCCAGCAGGACCGGGGGGCGGGGAACAGGGGATGACTACACCTTC; CDR3 protein: CASRTGGRGTGDDYTF
V gene: TRBV20-1; clone size: -; D gene: -; J gene: TRBJ2-1; CDR3 DNA: TGCAGTGCTTGGCGAACGGCAAGCTCCTACGATGAGCAGTTCTTC; CDR3 protein: CSAWRTASSYDEQFF
V gene: TRBV10-1; clone size: -; D gene: TRBD2; J gene: TRBJ2-3; CDR3 DNA: TGCGCCAGCAGTGAGTCGCGGACTAGCGGGACGGGCACAAATACGCAATATTTT; CDR3 protein: CASSESRTSGTGTNTQYF
V gene: TRBV20-1; clone size: -; D gene: -; J gene: TRBJ2-1; CDR3 DNA: TGCAATGCTAGATCTTCGGCGGGAAAGCTTAGTGAGCAGTTCTTC; CDR3 protein: CNARSSAGKLSEQFF
V gene: TRBV6-5; clone size: -; D gene: -; J gene: TRBJ2-7; CDR3 DNA: TGTACCAGCAACCATGGCTACGAGCAGTACTTC; CDR3 protein: CTSNHGYEQYF
V gene: TRBV5-4; clone size: -; D gene: -; J gene: TRBJ1-4; CDR3 DNA: TGTGCCAGCTGCTCTTCTAATGAAAAACTGTTTTTT; CDR3 protein: CASCSSNEKLFF
V gene: TRBV6-5; clone size: -; D gene: -; J gene: TRBJ1-1; CDR3 DNA: TGTGCCAGCAGTTACGCTCAGGGAGGTTTCGGCACTGAAGTTTTATTT; CDR3 protein: CASSYAQGGFGTEVLF
V gene: TRBV5-5; clone size: -; D gene: TRBD2; J gene: TRBJ2-3; CDR3 DNA: TGTGCCAGCAGCCCCTTGATGACTAGCGGGGGGCAGGATACGCAGTATTTT; CDR3 protein: CASSPLMTSGGQDTQYF
V gene: TRBV12-3/TRBV12-4; clone size: -; D gene: -; J gene: TRBJ1-5; CDR3 DNA: TGTGCCAGCATCAAGGGTTCCAATCAGCCCCAGCATTTT; CDR3 protein: CASIKGSNQPQHF
V gene: TRBV4-3; clone size: -; D gene: -; J gene: TRBJ1-1; CDR3 DNA: TGCTCCAGCAGCCAAGATCATAGTCAGTCCAATACAGAAGCTTTCTTT; CDR3 protein: CSSSQDHSQSNTEAFF
V gene: TRBV11-2; clone size: -; D gene: -; J gene: TRBJ2-2; CDR3 DNA: TGTGCGAGCAGCTTAATGGGGGGGGACACCGGGGAGATGTTTTTT; CDR3 protein: CASSLMGGDTGEMFF
V gene: TRBV7-8; clone size: -; D gene: -; J gene: TRBJ2-4; CDR3 DNA: TGTGCCAGCAGCCTTGTCTTTATTCAGTACTTC; CDR3 protein: CASSLVFIQYF
V gene: TRBV29-1; clone size: -; D gene: -; J gene: TRBJ2-7; CDR3 DNA: TGCAGCATTGAAGCCCAAATGACTAGGTTAAGGAGCGAGCAGTACTTC; CDR3 protein: CSIEAQMTRLRSEQYF
V gene: TRBV11-3; clone size: -; D gene: -; J gene: TRBJ2-2; CDR3 DNA: TGTGCCAGCAGTCTACAGGGCGAGAACACTGGGGAGCTGTTTTTT; CDR3 protein: CASSLQGENTGELFF
V gene: TRBV10-2; clone size: once; D gene: -; J gene: TRBJ1-2; CDR3 DNA: TGCGCCAGCAGACAGGAGGAATCTGGCTACACCTTC; CDR3 protein: CASRQEESGYTF
V gene: TRBV20-1; clone size: once; D gene: -; J gene: TRBJ2-7; CDR3 DNA: TGCAGTTCTAGAGATTTCGACAGGTCCTCCTACGAGCAGCACTTC; CDR3 protein: CSSRDFDRSSYEQHF
V gene: TRBV29-1; clone size: once; D gene: -; J gene: TRBJ2-7; CDR3 DNA: TGCAGCGTTGCCCGGGGCGGCAGGTCCGCCGAGCAGTACTTC; CDR3 protein: CSVARGGRSAEQYF
V gene: TRBV28; clone size: -; D gene: -; J gene: TRBJ1-6; CDR3 DNA: TGTGCCAGCAGTTTTGGTAACCATAATTCACCCCTCCACTTT; CDR3 protein: CASSFGNHNSPLHF
V gene: TRBV11-3; clone size: -; D gene: -; J gene: TRBJ2-7; CDR3 DNA: TGTGCCAGCAGCTCCTCAGCGAGCATCGATTACGAGCAGTGCTTC; CDR3 protein: CASSSSASIDYEQCF
V gene: TRBV11-3; clone size: -; D gene: -; J gene: TRBJ2-1; CDR3 DNA: TGTGCCAGCAGCCCCAGACAGGACAGTGAGCAGTTCTTC; CDR3 protein: CASSPRQDSEQFF
V gene: TRBV12-3/TRBV12-4; clone size: -; D gene: -; J gene: TRBJ2-5; CDR3 DNA: TGTGCCAGCAGTGGGGTACCCACGGAGGCCCAGTACTTC; CDR3 protein: CASSGVPTEAQYF
V gene: TRBV4-3; clone size: -; D gene: -; J gene: TRBJ2-1; CDR3 DNA: TGCGCCAGCTGCCAAGCCGGGGGTGGCTACAATGAGCAGTTCTTC; CDR3 protein: CASCQAGGGYNEQFF